These 26 T cell receptor beta chains came from one sample sequenced in a study of PD-1 blockade in classical Hodgkin lymphoma (dated by TCRdb to about 2020). Explained via the paper, the time point label denotes: cycle 4 day 1 (C4D1), after 6 weeks of nivolumab. Every trial patient had relapsed after autologous stem cell transplantation, and cohorts A, B and C differed in prior brentuximab vedotin exposure. The library was obtained by the immunoSEQ multiplex PCR assay. The clones in this table, taken by TCRdb from immuneACCESS, are in-frame only. Not every clone is retained; where verified, under half of the shortfall comes from an unresolved V gene, and the cause of the rest is unknown. A total of some 110,000 clones appear in this sample, around 90% of them only once. Of the sample, around 19% falls within the top ten clones. The sequencing here drew on peripheral blood mononuclear cells (PBMCs), taken before the fourth cycle of nivolumab. The source is a human donor with classical Hodgkin lymphoma.

The gene calls are TRBV6-1 and TRBJ1-2, with 8 bases fitting TRBD1. The CDR3 consists of 16 residues. Germline V gene lookup returns CDR1 MNHNS and CDR2 SASEGT. Trimming took 1 base from V and 4 from J; bases not matched to a gene: 8. The CDR3 sequence: CASSEGSAGGFYGYTF. CDR3 DNA sequence: TGTGCCAGCAGTGAAGGTTCCGCAGGGGGCTTCTATGGCTACACCTTC.

The gene calls are TRBV2 and TRBJ2-2; D call uncertain. CDR1 is SNHLY, CDR2 FYNNEI, per germline. CDR3 size: 11 residues. Trimming took off 6 bases at V and 2 bases at J, with 1 base between the two ends. The chain's CDR3 is CASSNTGELFF. The CDR3 nucleotides are TGTGCCAGCAGCAACACCGGGGAGCTGTTTTTT.

V gene TRBV19 combines with J gene TRBJ2-2, with 7 positions matching TRBD2. V shed 2 bases, J shed 5 bases, and the junction held 8 bases outside the gene matches. There are 16 residues in the CDR3. In germline, CDR1 is LNHDA, CDR2 SQIVND (reference sequence). CDR3 DNA: TGTGCCAGTAGTATATTGGGGGGAGGGCCTACCGGGGAGCTGTTTTTT. Translation gives CASSILGGGPTGELFF.

The chain links TRBV28 to TRBJ1-1; D gene unclear. This CDR3 contains 14 residues. Germline CDR1 MDHEN, CDR2 SYDVKM. V was cut by 8 bases and J by 5 bases, with 18 bases left in between. The CDR3, as DNA: TGTGCCAGCGCTCTCGACGGGGTGAGGACTGAAGCTTTCTTT. Protein: CASALDGVRTEAFF.

The chain links TRBV12-5 to TRBJ2-5; weak D call: TRBD1 (7 bases). This CDR3 region has 13 residues. Germline lookup yields CDR1 LGHNT and CDR2 FRNRAP. Trimming left V 6 bases short and J 1 base short, with 9 bases between. CDR3: CASGRDSQETQYF. CDR3 DNA sequence: TGTGCTAGTGGGCGGGACAGCCAAGAGACCCAGTACTTC.

The rearrangement joins TRBV5-1 to TRBJ1-1; D ambiguous. The CDR3 runs 16 residues. CDR1 is SGHRS, CDR2 YFSETQ, per germline. The ends were cut back, 0 bases at V and 8 bases at J, with 20 bases in the middle. The chain's CDR3 is CASSLGYDPQSSEAFF. CDR3 nucleotide sequence: TGCGCCAGCAGCTTGGGATACGATCCACAATCATCCGAAGCTTTCTTT.

The CDR3 sequence: CASSISGTGYQPQHF. CDR3 in DNA: TGTGCCAGCAGTATTTCCGGGACAGGGTATCAGCCCCAGCATTTT. J is TRBJ1-5 and V is TRBV6-5; 9 nucleotides line up with TRBD1. The V segment lost 5 bases and the J segment 5 bases; nucleotides outside the gene matches: 7. The CDR3 is 15 residues long. The germline V gene has CDR1 MNHEY and CDR2 SVGAGI.

Comments on this clone: A junction end diverges from the germline sequence, so it may reflect a read error. The chain recombines TRBV9 with TRBJ2-4, with 8 bases identical to TRBD1. This CDR3 is built from 11 residues. Germline CDR1 SGDLS, CDR2 YYNGEE. As DNA, the CDR3 is TGTGCCAGCAGCGCGGACAGGGTCTTGCACTTC. It is translated as CASSADRVLHF. Using reference TRBV9 and TRBJ2-4 for the parts outside the CDR3, the full variable domain is DSGVTQTPKHLITATGQRVTLRCSPRSGDLSVYWYQQSLDQGLQFLIQYYNGEERAKGNILERFSAQQFPDLHSELNLSSLELGDSALYFCASSADRVLHFGAGTRLSVL.

The genes are TRBV2 and TRBJ1-5; 8 bases line up with TRBD1. Germline V CDR1 and CDR2: SNHLY, FYNNEI. There are 13 residues in the CDR3. Trimming cost V 5 bases and J 5 bases; bases outside gene matches: 2. CDR3 in DNA: TGTGCCAGCAGTCTGGACAGGGATCAGCCCCAGCATTTT. Translation: CASSLDRDQPQHF.

This clone has only a few counts. The rearrangement links TRBV6-1 to TRBJ2-7; 11 bases fit TRBD1. This CDR3 has 15 residues. From germline, CDR1 is MNHNS and CDR2 SASEGT. The V and J ends lost 3 bases and 4 bases, in that order; junction bases with no gene match: 5. For the CDR3, the DNA is TGTGCCAGCAGTGAGGGGACAGGGGGGATGTACGAGCAGTACTTC. It yields the protein CASSEGTGGMYEQYF.

V gene TRBV28 combines with J gene TRBJ1-2; D ambiguous. CDR1 is MDHEN, CDR2 SYDVKM, per germline. The CDR3 loop spans 14 amino acids. Deletions cut 4 bases from V and 4 bases from J, with 13 bases between. The CDR3 DNA is TGTGCCAGCAGTTACTACAGCTACGGCTATGGCTACACCTTC. Its translation is CASSYYSYGYGYTF.

This chain joins TRBV6-4 and TRBJ1-2, with D possibly TRBD1 on 5 matching bases. Germline CDR1 MRHNA, CDR2 SNTAGT. V lost 9 bases and J 0 bases, leaving 17 bases between the germline ends. The CDR3 totals 15 residues. CDR3 in amino acids: CASRVRDLTNYGYTF. For the CDR3, the DNA is TGTGCCAGTCGTGTCAGGGATCTTACTAACTATGGCTACACCTTC.

The chain couples TRBV19 to TRBJ2-3; tentatively, D is TRBD1 or TRBD2 (5 bases each). The CDR3 extends over 16 amino acids. CDR1 is LNHDA, CDR2 SQIVND, per germline (reference sequence). V was cut by 6 bases and J by 2 bases, with 18 bases left in between. CDR3 sequence: CASSTHRGPSTDTQYF. The CDR3 coding sequence is TGTGCCAGTAGCACGCACCGGGGACCGTCCACAGATACGCAGTATTTT.

This clone appeared once. The gene calls are TRBV4-1 and TRBJ1-5; D gene unclear. This CDR3 is built from 14 residues. With 3 bases removed from V and 1 base from J, the gap between germline ends came to 7 bases. Germline V gene lookup returns CDR1 MGHRA and CDR2 YSYEKL. The CDR3 DNA reads as TGCGCCAGCAGCCATACGACAAGCAATCAGCCCCAGCATTTT. It encodes CASSHTTSNQPQHF.

This clone has a handful of counts. V and J are TRBV30 and TRBJ2-5, with D uncertain. CDR1 and CDR2 from the germline V gene are GTSNPN and SVGIG (reference sequence). Between the trimmed V and J ends, which lost 0 bases and 5 bases, there was a span of 4 bases. There are 11 residues in the CDR3. As DNA, the CDR3 is TGTGCCTGGAGTGTTCCGGAGACCCAGTACTTC. Translated: CAWSVPETQYF.

The CDR3 loop is CASSQAPGQGDGYTF. The CDR3 nucleotides are TGCGCCAGCAGCCAAGCCCCGGGACAGGGTGATGGCTACACCTTC. The gene calls are TRBV4-1 and TRBJ1-2; 9 nucleotides line up with TRBD1. The V gene end was trimmed by 1 base and the J gene end by 6 bases; junction bases not matched to a gene: 6. The germline CDR1 and CDR2 sequences are MGHRA and YSYEKL. The CDR3 has 15 residues.

To note about this clone: This CDR3 is also generated by other DNA sequences in the sample. The chain uses TRBV15 and TRBJ1-2; no clear D. The V and J ends lost 3 bases and 4 bases respectively, with 6 bases between them. CDR1 is LNHNV and CDR2 is YYDKDF in the germline V gene (reference sequence). The CDR3 is 12 residues long. The CDR3 region is CATSRESYGYTF. The CDR3 DNA reads as TGTGCCACCAGCAGGGAAAGCTATGGCTACACCTTC.

The V call is TRBV11-2, the J call TRBJ1-1, with a possible D match to TRBD1 (6 bases). The CDR3 runs 15 residues. V lost 1 base and J lost 0, with 9 bases in between. CDR1 is SGHAT, CDR2 FQNNGV, per germline. The CDR3 here is CASSLGQGMNTEAFF. CDR3 nucleotides: TGTGCCAGCAGCTTAGGGCAGGGGATGAACACTGAAGCTTTCTTT. Full variable domain (rest looked up from reference TRBV11-2 and TRBJ1-1): EAGVAQSPRYKIIEKRQSVAFWCNPISGHATLYWYQQILGQGPKLLIQFQNNGVVDDSQLPKDRFSAERLKGVDSTLKIQPAKLEDSAVYLCASSLGQGMNTEAFFGQGTRLTVV.

For this clone: Other DNA sequences in the sample encode the same CDR3. The genes are TRBV27 and TRBJ2-6, with D hard to call. The V end lost 6 bases, the J end lost 3 bases, and 6 bases lay between the germline ends. The CDR3 totals 13 residues. CDR1 MNHEY and CDR2 SMNVEV come from the germline V gene (reference sequence). CDR3: CASSLRGANVLTF. CDR3 DNA: TGTGCCAGCAGCCTTCGTGGGGCCAACGTCCTGACTTTC.

The chain uses TRBV5-1 and TRBJ2-5; 7 positions match TRBD2. Looked up from germline, CDR1 is SGHRS and CDR2 is YFSETQ. J gave up 1 base and V 2 bases, and 2 bases lay outside the gene matches. CDR3 length equals 14 residues. The CDR3 spells CASSFSGSQETQYF. The CDR3 coding sequence is TGCGCCAGCAGCTTTAGCGGGTCCCAAGAGACCCAGTACTTC.

The chain couples TRBV28 to TRBJ1-1, with TRBD1 matching over 9 bases. Germline V gives CDR1 MDHEN, CDR2 SYDVKM. The length of the CDR3 is 13 residues. V lost 2 bases, J lost 8 bases, and 3 bases stayed unmatched. In DNA form, the CDR3 reads TGTGCCAGCAGTTTAAGGACAGGGGTAGAAGCTTTCTTT. It yields the protein CASSLRTGVEAFF. Using reference TRBV28 and TRBJ1-1 for the parts outside the CDR3, the full variable domain is DVKVTQSSRYLVKRTGEKVFLECVQDMDHENMFWYRQDPGLGLRLIYFSYDVKMKEKGDIPEGYSVSREKKERFSLILESASTNQTSMYLCASSLRTGVEAFFGQGTRLTVV.

The chain has TRBV7-7 and TRBJ2-2; a possible D gene is TRBD1 (5 bases). This CDR3 comprises 14 residues. The germline CDR1 and CDR2 sequences are SSHAT and FNYEAQ (reference sequence). The V end lost 5 bases, the J end lost 4 bases, and 11 bases lay between the germline ends. DNA of the CDR3: TGTGCCAGCAGCGATACAGGAATCACCGGGGAGCTGTTTTTT. The encoded protein is CASSDTGITGELFF.

The V and J genes are TRBV21-1 and TRBJ2-5. TRBV21-1 is a known pseudogene. The CDR3 is 13 amino acids. The CDR3 protein is CASSKRNQETQYF. CDR3 nucleotides: TGTGCCAGCAGCAAACGAAACCAAGAGACCCAGTACTTC.

The chain couples TRBV13 to TRBJ2-7, with TRBD1 matching over 12 bases. The germline CDR1 and CDR2 sequences are PRHDT and FYEKMQ (reference sequence). The CDR3 covers 15 residues. J lost 6 bases, V lost 5 bases, and 8 bases had no gene match. The CDR3: CASSARDRGLFEQYF. DNA for the CDR3: TGTGCCAGCAGCGCCAGGGACAGGGGGCTATTCGAGCAGTACTTC.

This clone was detected once. The V and J genes are TRBV30 and TRBJ2-7; 7 bases line up with TRBD2. This CDR3 is 14 amino acids long. V shed 0 bases, J shed 4 bases, and the junction held 6 bases outside the gene matches. Germline-derived CDR1 and CDR2 are GTSNPN and SVGIG (reference sequence). CDR3 sequence: CAWSVYAGGYEQYF. CDR3 coding DNA: TGTGCCTGGAGTGTTTACGCCGGGGGGTACGAGCAGTACTTC.

The rearrangement links TRBV7-2 to TRBJ2-2; D is possibly TRBD1 (6 bases). V was cut by 2 bases and J by 1 base, with 8 bases left in between. Germline CDR1 and CDR2: SGHTA and FQGNSA. CDR3 length equals 15 residues. The CDR3 nucleotides read TGTGCCAGCAGCTTACAACAGGGGAACACCGGGGAGCTGTTTTTT. Translation: CASSLQQGNTGELFF.